A single sample gave rise to the 11 T cell receptor beta chains below, sequenced in a study of OX40 agonist ivuxolimab in advanced cancers. Sequencing was performed with immunoSEQ multiplex PCR; in TCRdb, only in-frame clones are kept and a portion is missing. Of 50,000 to 65,000 clones in the sample, about nine tenths were seen once. The specimen comprised CD4+ or CD8+ T cells sorted from blood, sampled in a trial of the OX40 agonist ivuxolimab. These receptors were taken from an adult with an advanced solid tumor such as melanoma, head and neck, liver or kidney cancer.

The V and J genes are TRBV7-6 and TRBJ2-3, with D hard to call. Germline assignment: CDR1 SGHVS and CDR2 FNYEAQ. CDR3 size: 16 residues. Trimming cost V 7 bases and J 0 bases, with 17 bases left between them. CDR3 residues: CASTLNGVGSTDTQYF. CDR3 nucleotides: TGTGCCAGCACCCTAAACGGCGTCGGCAGCACAGATACGCAGTATTTT.

The J gene is TRBJ1-1, the V gene TRBV29-1, with D maybe TRBD1 (6 bases). The CDR3 is 12 residues long. Germline V gene sequence: CDR1 SQVTM, CDR2 ANQGSEA. Between the trimmed V and J ends, which lost 7 bases and 7 bases, there was a span of 16 bases. Here the CDR3 reads CSGYRDTSEAFF. CDR3 coding DNA: TGCAGCGGGTACCGGGACACCAGTGAAGCTTTCTTT.

In this sample, this clone turned up a few times. This chain connects TRBV2 to TRBJ2-5; possible D gene TRBD2, 7 bases. CDR3 size: 13 residues. Germline assignment: CDR1 SNHLY and CDR2 FYNNEI. With 6 bases removed from V and 4 bases from J, the gap between germline ends came to 12 bases. This CDR3 reads CASSPGGRETQYF. The CDR3 coding sequence is TGTGCCAGCAGCCCGGGGGGCCGAGAGACCCAGTACTTC.

This chain links TRBV2 with TRBJ1-5, with 7 nucleotides matching TRBD1. The germline V gene has CDR1 SNHLY and CDR2 FYNNEI. With 6 bases clipped from V and 4 bases from J, the junction kept 3 bases outside the gene matches. The CDR3 covers 13 residues. The chain's CDR3 is CASRARGNQPQHF. The CDR3, as DNA: TGTGCCAGCAGAGCCAGGGGGAATCAGCCCCAGCATTTT.

The V and J genes are TRBV28 and TRBJ2-7, with D possibly called TRBD1 or TRBD2 (6 bases each). The V gene's germline CDR1 is MDHEN and CDR2 SYDVKM. The CDR3 consists of 14 residues. The V end lost 3 bases, the J end lost 4 bases, and 13 bases lay between the germline ends. CDR3 protein: CASSLGGVLYEQYF. The CDR3, as DNA: TGTGCCAGCAGTTTGGGGGGCGTATTATACGAGCAGTACTTC. Based on the CDR3 plus reference TRBV28 and TRBJ2-7, the full variable domain is DVKVTQSSRYLVKRTGEKVFLECVQDMDHENMFWYRQDPGLGLRLIYFSYDVKMKEKGDIPEGYSVSREKKERFSLILESASTNQTSMYLCASSLGGVLYEQYFGPGTRLTVT.

This clone came up once. The V call is TRBV2, the J call TRBJ1-2; TRBD1 might be the D (5 bases). Germline CDR1 and CDR2: SNHLY and FYNNEI. V shed 3 bases and J shed 0 bases, with 11 bases lying between them. This CDR3 is built from 15 residues. The DNA of the CDR3 is TGTGCCAGCAGTGAGACAGCCTTAGCTAACTATGGCTACACCTTC. Its protein is CASSETALANYGYTF.

The chain joins TRBV7-9 to TRBJ2-1; 7 bases fit TRBD1. Germline CDR1 and CDR2: SEHNR and FQNEAQ (reference sequence). The J segment lost 4 bases and the V segment lost 6 bases, leaving 6 bases of the junction unmatched. The CDR3 contains 14 residues. CDR3 coding DNA: TGTGCCAGCAGTCGGACAGGCAATTACAATGAGCAGTTCTTC. Protein product: CASSRTGNYNEQFF.

V usage is TRBV28 and J usage is TRBJ2-5; D unclear. V was cut by 3 bases and J by 1 base, with 9 bases left in between. This CDR3 region has 14 residues. From germline, CDR1 is MDHEN and CDR2 SYDVKM. CDR3 DNA: TGTGCCAGCAGTTTGGGCGGTCTCCAAGAGACCCAGTACTTC. This encodes CASSLGGLQETQYF.

This clone occurred once. The J gene is TRBJ2-6, the V gene TRBV27, with D possibly being TRBD1 (6 bases). The V end lost 5 bases, the J end lost 1 base, and 18 bases lay between the germline ends. The CDR3 is 18 amino acids. The germline CDR1 and CDR2 sequences are MNHEY and SMNVEV (reference sequence). The CDR3 spells CASSTIQGFVSGANVLTF. In nucleotides, the CDR3 is TGTGCCAGCAGTACGATACAGGGTTTTGTGTCTGGGGCCAACGTCCTGACTTTC.

The genes are TRBV11-3 and TRBJ1-1; D uncertain. Germline loops: CDR1 SGHNT, CDR2 YENEEA. CDR3 length: 14 residues. Trimming left V 5 bases short and J 5 bases short, with 15 bases between. The CDR3 region is CASSLRGVATEAFF. In nucleotides, the CDR3 is TGTGCCAGCAGCCTCCGTGGGGTTGCTACTGAAGCTTTCTTT.

V is TRBV28 and J is TRBJ2-7; possibly TRBD2 for D (5 bases). This CDR3 has 16 residues. The germline V gene encodes CDR1 MDHEN and CDR2 SYDVKM. Trimming pared 6 bases from V and 3 bases from J, leaving 21 bases between. CDR3 in DNA: TGTGCCAGCAGCCGCCGAGGGAGCGGCCCTCGCTACGAGCAGTACTTC. As protein: CASSRRGSGPRYEQYF. The full variable domain, rest sourced from reference TRBV28 and TRBJ2-7, is DVKVTQSSRYLVKRTGEKVFLECVQDMDHENMFWYRQDPGLGLRLIYFSYDVKMKEKGDIPEGYSVSREKKERFSLILESASTNQTSMYLCASSRRGSGPRYEQYFGPGTRLTVT.